Each of the 28 T cell receptor beta chains below was sequenced from the same sample in a study of cytomegalovirus exposure and HLA in healthy donors. The PCR ran on 60 Vbeta and 13 Jbeta primers. Generated by immunoSEQ multiplex PCR, the TCRdb table keeps only in-frame clones and is missing some. Here the sample table reports tens of thousands of clones. The sequenced material came from PBMCs. The source of these receptors is a man aged 30 to 45 in good health and CMV-seropositive.

V and J are TRBV9 and TRBJ1-1; 10 bases agree with TRBD1. J lost 5 bases, V lost 4 bases, and 8 bases had no gene match. CDR3 size: 15 residues. Germline assignment: CDR1 SGDLS and CDR2 YYNGEE. CDR3 sequence: CASSLSGTGETEAFF. CDR3 in DNA: TGTGCCAGCAGCTTGTCCGGGACAGGGGAAACTGAAGCTTTCTTT.

The CDR3, as DNA: TGTGCCAGCTCTCCATTCGGGAACGAGCAGTACTTC. Translation: CASSPFGNEQYF. This chain links TRBV5-8 with TRBJ2-7, with D possibly TRBD2 on 5 matching bases. Germline V lookup: CDR1 SGHTS, CDR2 YDEGEE. The CDR3 consists of 12 residues. V lost 7 bases and J lost 5, with 13 bases in between.

The chain carries TRBV7-6 and TRBJ2-7; 7 bases are shared with TRBD1. The junction had 10 bases not matched to a gene; V was cut back by 4 bases and J by 7 bases. The CDR3 spans 14 residues. Germline CDR1 and CDR2: SGHVS and FNYEAQ. As DNA, the CDR3 is TGTGCCAGCAGCTCGGACCAGACAGGGTGGGAGCAGTACTTC. Translated: CASSSDQTGWEQYF. The variable domain in full, completed from reference TRBV7-6 and TRBJ2-7, reads GAGVSQSPRYKVTKRGQDVALRCDPISGHVSLYWYRQALGQGPEFLTYFNYEAQQDKSGLPNDRFSAERPEGSISTLTIQRTEQRDSAMYRCASSSDQTGWEQYFGPGTRLTVT.

The gene calls are TRBV6-6 and TRBJ2-7; 7 positions match TRBD1. The ends lost 0 bases at V and 8 bases at J; junction bases unmatched: 4. The germline CDR1 and CDR2 sequences are MNHNY and SVGAGI (reference sequence). This CDR3 has 13 residues. CDR3 DNA sequence: TGTGCCAGCAGTTACTCAGACAGGGAGAAGCAGTACTTC. Residues: CASSYSDREKQYF.

The chain is built from TRBV30 and TRBJ1-4; D may be TRBD1 (6 bases). V lost 0 bases, J lost 8 bases, and 10 bases lay in between. Germline V lookup: CDR1 GTSNPN, CDR2 SVGIG (reference sequence). The CDR3 spans 13 residues. The CDR3 is CAWSVGGPEKLFF. In DNA form, the CDR3 reads TGTGCCTGGAGTGTCGGGGGGCCAGAAAAACTGTTTTTT.

V gene TRBV4-1 combines with J gene TRBJ1-2; D might be TRBD1 (6 bases). This CDR3 comprises 15 residues. The V gene's germline CDR1 is MGHRA and CDR2 YSYEKL. Deletions cut 3 bases from V and 1 base from J, with 12 bases between. The CDR3 nucleotides read TGCGCCAGCAGCCACCCCCAACAGGGTAACTATGGCTACACCTTC. Protein product: CASSHPQQGNYGYTF.

The rearrangement links TRBV5-1 to TRBJ2-3; 10 bases are shared with TRBD2. V lost 1 base, J lost 4 bases, and 3 bases stayed unmatched. Germline V gives CDR1 SGHRS, CDR2 YFSETQ. There are 15 residues in the CDR3. CDR3 in amino acids: CASSLLSGRADTQYF. DNA of the CDR3: TGCGCCAGCAGCTTGCTCAGCGGGAGGGCAGATACGCAGTATTTT.

This chain uses TRBV19 with TRBJ1-5; D unresolved. The CDR3 covers 13 residues. V was trimmed by 2 bases and J by 7 bases, leaving 9 bases between them. Germline V lookup: CDR1 LNHDA, CDR2 SQIVND (reference sequence). CDR3 bases: TGTGCCAGTAGTATAACGGGTCAACAGCCCCAGCATTTT. Amino acid sequence: CASSITGQQPQHF.

Frequency places this clone as medium-sized. The rearrangement joins TRBV4-1 to TRBJ1-1, with D possibly matching TRBD1 (5 bases). Germline assignment: CDR1 MGHRA and CDR2 YSYEKL. V was cut by 3 bases and J by 1 base, with 15 bases left in between. The CDR3 consists of 16 residues. In DNA form, the CDR3 reads TGCGCCAGCAGCCAGTCTTGGCGCGGGGCGAACACTGAAGCTTTCTTT. Protein sequence: CASSQSWRGANTEAFF.

The rearrangement links TRBV29-1 to TRBJ2-7; 9 bases match TRBD1. CDR1 is SQVTM and CDR2 is ANQGSEA in the germline V gene. CDR3 size: 14 residues. Germline trimming cut 6 bases from V and 5 bases from J; bases unmatched to any gene: 11. Written as DNA, the CDR3 is TGCAGCGTAGGCGGACAGGGGCAGGAAGACGAGCAGTACTTC. Translation gives CSVGGQGQEDEQYF.

This chain connects TRBV27 to TRBJ1-5, with D unresolved. This CDR3 comprises 16 residues. Between the trimmed V and J ends, which lost 8 bases and 0 bases, there was a span of 17 bases. Looked up from germline, CDR1 is MNHEY and CDR2 is SMNVEV (reference sequence). CDR3 bases: TGTGCCAGCGGCTCCCATGCGGGATTTAGCAATCAGCCCCAGCATTTT. It yields the protein CASGSHAGFSNQPQHF.

The chain carries TRBV18 and TRBJ2-5, with D possibly TRBD1 on 6 matching bases. The DNA end lines up better with TRBJ2-7; the J call may be wrong. Germline V CDR1 and CDR2: KGHSH, LQKENI. This CDR3 region has 16 residues. The CDR3 sequence: CASSPQFGQYEYEQYF. CDR3 coding DNA: TGTGCCAGCTCACCACAATTCGGACAGTACGAATACGAGCAGTACTTC.

The rearrangement links TRBV30 to TRBJ2-1; D may be TRBD2 (7 bases). Germline V gene lookup returns CDR1 GTSNPN and CDR2 SVGIG (reference sequence). V was shortened by 2 bases and J by 6 bases, with 11 bases between the two germline ends. The CDR3 runs to 13 residues. This CDR3 reads CAWSKGGPNEQFF. The CDR3 DNA reads as TGTGCCTGGAGTAAGGGGGGGCCCAATGAGCAGTTCTTC. The full variable domain, its missing parts supplied by reference TRBV30 and TRBJ2-1, is SQTIHQWPATLVQPVGSPLSLECTVEGTSNPNLYWYRQAAGRGLQLLFYSVGIGQISSEVPQNLSASRPQDRQFILSSKKLLLSDSGFYLCAWSKGGPNEQFFGPGTRLTVL.

The chain joins TRBV4-3 to TRBJ1-5; D might be TRBD1 (6 bases). The CDR3 is made up of 15 amino acids. Germline assignment: CDR1 LGHNA and CDR2 YSLEER. Trimming took off 2 bases at V and 9 bases at J, with 17 bases between the two ends. The CDR3 DNA reads as TGCGCCAGCAGCCAATCTCAGGGGCCCGAGAGGCCCCAGCATTTT. Its translation is CASSQSQGPERPQHF.

The chain is built from TRBV6-4 and TRBJ2-3, with 10 bases lining up with TRBD2. CDR1 is MRHNA, CDR2 SNTAGT, per germline. V trimming: 0 bases; J trimming: 2 bases; junction bases outside the gene matches: 2. The CDR3 has 16 amino acids. CDR3 residues: CASSDSSGGSTDTQYF. In nucleotides, the CDR3 is TGTGCCAGCAGTGACTCTAGCGGGGGGTCCACAGATACGCAGTATTTT.

The V and J genes are TRBV29-1 and TRBJ1-1; TRBD1 matches 8 bases. Germline CDR1 reads SQVTM; CDR2 reads ANQGSEA. The CDR3 runs to 13 residues. The V segment lost 6 bases and the J segment 5 bases; nucleotides outside the gene matches: 8. As DNA, the CDR3 is TGCAGCGTGCCACCGACAGGGGAGACTGAAGCTTTCTTT. It encodes CSVPPTGETEAFF.

This chain joins TRBV2 and TRBJ1-1; D not resolved. The V gene lost 3 bases and the J gene lost 5 bases, with 16 bases spanning the gap. CDR3 length: 15 residues. Germline V gene sequence: CDR1 SNHLY, CDR2 FYNNEI. This chain's CDR3 is CASSDFSTPGTEAFF. CDR3 in DNA: TGTGCCAGCAGTGATTTCAGCACCCCCGGGACTGAAGCTTTCTTT.

The chain is built from TRBV4-1 and TRBJ2-1, with TRBD1 identical over 8 bases. From germline, CDR1 is MGHRA and CDR2 YSYEKL. J was trimmed by 5 bases and V by 1 base; bases with no gene match: 7. The CDR3 extends over 16 amino acids. The CDR3 bases are TGCGCCAGCAGCCAAGTCCCTGCGACAGGGGACAATGAGCAGTTCTTC. Translation: CASSQVPATGDNEQFF.

The V call is TRBV27, the J call TRBJ1-1; no definite D call. The germline V gene has CDR1 MNHEY and CDR2 SMNVEV (reference sequence). V was shortened by 0 bases and J by 4 bases, with 12 bases between the two germline ends. This CDR3 region has 15 residues. CDR3 DNA: TGTGCCAGCAGTTTATCGTACGGACTGAGCACTGAAGCTTTCTTT. Its translation is CASSLSYGLSTEAFF.

CDR3 loop: CAYYQEKLFF. DNA for the CDR3: TGTGCCTACTACCAGGAAAAACTGTTTTTT. This chain uses TRBV30 with TRBJ1-4, with unresolved D. The V end lost 7 bases, the J end lost 8 bases, and 8 bases lay between the germline ends. This CDR3 spans 10 amino acids. Germline V gives CDR1 GTSNPN, CDR2 SVGIG (reference sequence).

This rearrangement joins TRBV5-6 to TRBJ1-3; 12 positions match TRBD1. The CDR3 has 18 residues. Germline V gene data show CDR1 as SGHDT and CDR2 as YYEEEE. V was clipped by 3 bases and J by 1 base; unmatched bases: 8. CDR3 amino acids: CASSWVGTGGESGNTIYF. The CDR3 bases are TGTGCCAGCAGCTGGGTGGGGACAGGGGGCGAATCTGGAAACACCATATATTTT.

On this clone itself: At one end, the junction sequence differs from germline, possibly due to a read error. The CDR3 reads CASTTSGGGADKQYF. The CDR3 region has the DNA TGTGCCAGCACCACCTCGGGAGGGGGGGCAGATAAGCAGTATTTT. The rearrangement uses TRBV6-5 and TRBJ2-3; TRBD2 agrees at 8 bases. Germline lookup yields CDR1 MNHEY and CDR2 SVGAGI. This CDR3 has 15 amino acids.

The chain combines TRBV10-1 with TRBJ2-7, with 9 bases identical to TRBD1. From germline, CDR1 is WNHNN and CDR2 SYGVQD (reference sequence). The CDR3 sequence is 14 residues long. The V gene end was trimmed by 6 bases and the J gene end by 6 bases; junction bases not matched to a gene: 9. Here the CDR3 reads CASSSKTGGSEQYF. The DNA of the CDR3 is TGCGCCAGCAGCAGCAAAACAGGGGGCAGCGAGCAGTACTTC.

The J gene is TRBJ1-1, the V gene TRBV7-9; weak D call: TRBD1 (5 bases). CDR3 length equals 15 residues. Germline-derived CDR1 and CDR2 are SEHNR and FQNEAQ (reference sequence). The V end lost 1 base, the J end lost 6 bases, and 15 bases lay between the germline ends. As DNA, the CDR3 is TGTGCCAGCAGCTTAGTAGGACAAGCGAGATCTGAAGCTTTCTTT. Encoded protein: CASSLVGQARSEAFF.

Judged by frequency, this clone is medium-sized. V usage is TRBV6-5 and J usage is TRBJ2-2; no definite D call. In germline, CDR1 is MNHEY, CDR2 SVGAGI. V was pared by 0 bases and J by 4 bases, with 9 bases between. This CDR3 spans 15 amino acids. CDR3 sequence (DNA): TGTGCCAGCAGTTACTCGCCATACTCCACCGGGGAGCTGTTTTTT. It codes for CASSYSPYSTGELFF.

The genes are TRBV11-2 and TRBJ2-1, with 9 bases aligning to TRBD2. Germline lookup yields CDR1 SGHAT and CDR2 FQNNGV. Unmatched junction bases numbered 11, after V lost 1 base and J lost 4 bases. This CDR3 contains 18 residues. For the CDR3, the DNA is TGTGCCAGCAGCTTAGGGGGGACTAGCAAAGGGTTTTACAATGAGCAGTTCTTC. It yields the protein CASSLGGTSKGFYNEQFF.

The V gene is TRBV11-2, the J gene TRBJ2-1, with 7 bases aligning to TRBD2. CDR1 and CDR2 (germline): SGHAT, FQNNGV. The CDR3 runs to 15 residues. V shed 1 base and J 5 bases; nucleotides not matched to a gene: 5. The CDR3 is CASSLGGGFDNEQFF. CDR3 sequence (DNA): TGTGCCAGCAGCTTAGGGGGGGGATTCGACAATGAGCAGTTCTTC. Full variable domain (missing parts from reference TRBV11-2 and TRBJ2-1): EAGVAQSPRYKIIEKRQSVAFWCNPISGHATLYWYQQILGQGPKLLIQFQNNGVVDDSQLPKDRFSAERLKGVDSTLKIQPAKLEDSAVYLCASSLGGGFDNEQFFGPGTRLTVL.

The genes are TRBV19 and TRBJ2-6; D may be TRBD2 (7 bases). V was shortened by 3 bases and J by 0 bases, with 12 bases between the two germline ends. Germline lookup yields CDR1 LNHDA and CDR2 SQIVND (reference sequence). The CDR3 is made up of 17 amino acids. The CDR3 sequence is CASSIWGGLSGANVLTF. For the CDR3, the DNA is TGTGCCAGTAGTATCTGGGGGGGGCTCTCTGGGGCCAACGTCCTGACTTTC.